These 29 T cell receptor beta chains originate from one sample sequenced in a study of CD8 T cells in Susac syndrome (dated by TCRdb to about 2019). The library was prepared using the immunoSEQ multiplex PCR assay. RNA was extracted using the RNeasy kit, and roughly 0.5 to 1 microgram was reverse transcribed with random hexamers. TCRdb trimmed public reads at Q25 via fastp, called clones via MiXCR and kept in-frame beta chains. Rows are unified per CDR3 protein, each entry keeping the most common DNA and genes. Present in this sample are about 290,000 distinct CDR3 sequences, around nine tenths of which were seen just once. The ten top clones hold less than 0.2% of the sample. Sample: CD8+ T cells from PBMCs. The receptor set was obtained from a human donor with multiple sclerosis.

The gene calls are TRBV29-1 and TRBJ2-7; tentatively, D is TRBD2 (5 bases). With 6 bases removed from V and 0 bases from J, the gap between germline ends came to 15 bases. The CDR3 is made up of 14 amino acids. Looked up from germline, CDR1 is SQVTM and CDR2 is ANQGSEA. The CDR3 reads CSVGDYSSSYEQYF. The CDR3 DNA sequence: TGCAGCGTAGGCGACTACTCAAGCTCCTACGAGCAGTACTTC.

The V call is TRBV3-1, the J call TRBJ2-7; D is undetermined. CDR1 LGHDT and CDR2 YNNKEL come from the germline V gene (reference sequence). This CDR3 region has 15 residues. Trimming pared 4 bases from V and 3 bases from J, leaving 16 bases between. Here the CDR3 reads CASSPLPPLIYEQYF. The CDR3 DNA sequence: TGTGCCAGCAGCCCTCTCCCCCCGCTAATCTACGAGCAGTACTTC.

This clonotype was observed once. The chain employs TRBV28 and TRBJ2-7; 15 positions match TRBD2. Trimming at V came to 5 bases and at J to 2 bases, leaving 10 bases not matched to a gene. In germline, CDR1 is MDHEN, CDR2 SYDVKM. The CDR3 consists of 18 residues. CDR3 amino acids: CASSVPGLAGGPTYEQYF. CDR3 bases: TGTGCCAGCAGTGTGCCAGGACTAGCGGGAGGGCCTACCTACGAGCAGTACTTC.

The V call is TRBV4-3, the J call TRBJ1-5; D may be TRBD1 (6 bases). Germline CDR1 reads LGHNA; CDR2 reads YSLEER. Trimming pared 2 bases from V and 5 bases from J, leaving 16 bases between. The CDR3 has 16 residues. Here the CDR3 DNA reads TGCGCCAGCAGCCAATCCCTTCAGGGGTGGCATCAGCCCCAGCATTTT. It specifies CASSQSLQGWHQPQHF.

The gene calls are TRBV6-2 or TRBV6-3 and TRBJ2-7; D gene ambiguous. V was pared by 2 bases and J by 5 bases, with 10 bases between. Germline V gene lookup returns CDR1 MNHEY and CDR2 SVGEGT. This CDR3 has 13 amino acids. CDR3 region: CASSYRDPHEQYF. The CDR3 region has the DNA TGTGCCAGCAGTTACAGAGACCCCCACGAGCAGTACTTC.

This chain links TRBV14 with TRBJ2-7; 8 nucleotides match TRBD2. The germline gives CDR1 SGHDN, CDR2 FVKESK. With V trimmed by 2 bases and J by 0 bases, 3 bases remained unmatched. This CDR3 contains 15 residues. CDR3 sequence reads: CASSQTSGTSYEQYF. The CDR3 nucleotides are TGTGCCAGCAGCCAAACTAGCGGCACCTCCTACGAGCAGTACTTC.

The rearrangement links TRBV6-1 to TRBJ2-1; the match to TRBD2 covers 9 bases. With 5 bases clipped from V and 4 bases from J, the junction kept 9 bases outside the gene matches. Germline CDR1 MNHNS, CDR2 SASEGT. The CDR3 is made up of 16 amino acids. Written as DNA, the CDR3 is TGTGCCAGCAGTCTCACCAGACTAGCGGTTTACAATGAGCAGTTCTTC. As protein: CASSLTRLAVYNEQFF.

In this sample, this clonotype turned up once. V usage is TRBV12-3 or TRBV12-4 and J usage is TRBJ2-1; 7 nucleotides match TRBD2. The V gene end was trimmed by 3 bases and the J gene end by 5 bases; junction bases not matched to a gene: 4. The CDR3 has 14 residues. In nucleotides, the CDR3 is TGTGCCAGCAGTTTCCAGCGGGGTGACAATGAGCAGTTCTTC. Translating it yields CASSFQRGDNEQFF.

The chain joins TRBV19 to TRBJ2-7, with D perhaps given as TRBD1 or TRBD2 (5 bases each). The CDR3 runs to 15 residues. Trimming left V 3 bases short and J 3 bases short, with 15 bases between. Germline values: CDR1 LNHDA, CDR2 SQIVND (reference sequence). The CDR3 region is CASSIGTGHDYEQYF. The DNA for the CDR3 is TGTGCCAGTAGTATTGGGACCGGACACGACTACGAGCAGTACTTC.

This clonotype was recorded many times. CDR3: CASSLQGYEQYF. As DNA, the CDR3 is TGTGCCAGCAGTCTACAGGGCTACGAGCAGTACTTC. The chain carries TRBV27 and TRBJ2-7; D possibly corresponds to TRBD1 (6 bases). The V end lost 5 bases, the J end lost 3 bases, and 8 bases lay between the germline ends. Germline-derived CDR1 and CDR2 are MNHEY and SMNVEV (reference sequence). The CDR3 length is 12 residues.

The table lists this clonotype with a few counts. The chain carries TRBV29-1 and TRBJ2-7; D gene unclear. Germline CDR1 is SQVTM and CDR2 is ANQGSEA. V shed 6 bases and J shed 3 bases, with 18 bases lying between them. The CDR3 contains 14 residues. The DNA for the CDR3 is TGCAGCGTCGTGACCAACCGGCCTCACTACGAGCAGTACTTC. Amino acids: CSVVTNRPHYEQYF.

This clonotype was observed a handful of times. The chain combines TRBV7-9 with TRBJ1-2; D unclear. From germline, CDR1 is SEHNR and CDR2 FQNEAQ (reference sequence). Trimming took off 6 bases at V and 0 bases at J, with 8 bases between the two ends. CDR3 length: 13 residues. CDR3 nucleotides: TGTGCCAGCAGTTTGTCTTCTAACTATGGCTACACCTTC. Translation gives CASSLSSNYGYTF. Variable domain in full (rest from reference TRBV7-9 and TRBJ1-2): DTGVSQNPRHKITKRGQNVTFRCDPISEHNRLYWYRQTLGQGPEFLTYFQNEAQLEKSRLLSDRFSAERPKGSFSTLEIQRTEQGDSAMYLCASSLSSNYGYTFGSGTRLTVV.

This chain links TRBV4-3 with TRBJ1-1; D is ambiguous. Trimming cost V 0 bases and J 3 bases, with 11 bases left between them. The CDR3 is made up of 15 amino acids. CDR1 and CDR2 (germline): LGHNA, YSLEER. Here the CDR3 reads CASSQEPDTYTEAFF. The DNA for the CDR3 is TGCGCCAGCAGCCAAGAGCCAGATACCTACACTGAAGCTTTCTTT.

The table lists this clonotype with a count of one. The chain recombines TRBV11-2 with TRBJ2-2; D remains unclear. This CDR3 has 11 residues. Trimming stripped 5 bases from V and 8 bases from J, with 6 bases between. The germline CDR1 and CDR2 sequences are SGHAT and FQNNGV. CDR3: CASSEWGELFF. Here the CDR3 DNA reads TGTGCCAGCAGCGAGTGGGGGGAGCTGTTTTTT.

The chain carries TRBV2 and TRBJ1-1; 8 bases are shared with TRBD1. V lost 6 bases and J lost 6; bases outside the gene matches: 12. The CDR3 covers 15 residues. Per germline, CDR1 SNHLY and CDR2 FYNNEI. CDR3 DNA: TGTGCCAGCAGCGTCGGACAGGGTATTTTCGCTGAAGCTTTCTTT. Residues: CASSVGQGIFAEAFF.

The table lists this clonotype with a count of one. The V and J genes are TRBV27 and TRBJ1-2; 7 nucleotides agree with TRBD1. CDR3 length: 16 residues. Germline CDR1 and CDR2: MNHEY and SMNVEV (reference sequence). The V gene end was trimmed by 3 bases and the J gene end by 6 bases; junction bases not matched to a gene: 13. As DNA, the CDR3 is TGTGCCAGCAGTTTGCTCCTCCCGACAGGGCGGCATGGCTACACCTTC. Its translation: CASSLLLPTGRHGYTF.

The chain employs TRBV4-2 and TRBJ1-4, with no clear D. Trimming stripped 1 base from V and 12 bases from J, with 6 bases between. Germline V gene sequence: CDR1 LGHNA, CDR2 YNFKEQ. This CDR3 contains 11 residues. CDR3 protein: CASSQARELFF. The DNA of the CDR3 is TGTGCCAGCAGCCAAGCTAGAGAACTGTTTTTT.

This clonotype showed up just once. The V gene is TRBV20-1, the J gene TRBJ2-7, with D maybe TRBD2 (7 bases). The CDR3 length is 13 residues. Looked up from germline, CDR1 is DFQATT and CDR2 is SNEGSKA (reference sequence). The CDR3 spells CRVGRDTDYEQYF. As DNA, the CDR3 is TGCAGAGTAGGGAGGGACACTGACTACGAGCAGTACTTC.

The chain combines TRBV13 with TRBJ2-2; 8 bases agree with TRBD2. This CDR3 is 15 amino acids long. Germline loops: CDR1 PRHDT, CDR2 FYEKMQ (reference sequence). Trimming at V came to 3 bases and at J to 6 bases, leaving 6 bases not matched to a gene. The CDR3 nucleotides read TGTGCCAGCAGCTTGGCGGGGGGCTCGTCCGGGGAGCTGTTTTTT. Encoded protein: CASSLAGGSSGELFF.

This chain's CDR3 is CASSYSGQVNEQFF. For the CDR3, the DNA is TGTGCCAGCAGTTACTCCGGGCAGGTAAATGAGCAGTTCTTC. The gene calls are TRBV6-2 or TRBV6-3 and TRBJ2-1; D not certain. CDR3 size: 14 residues. Per the germline V gene, CDR1 is MNHEY and CDR2 is SVGEGT. With 0 bases removed from V and 7 bases from J, the gap between germline ends came to 10 bases.

The gene calls are TRBV10-3 and TRBJ2-3; the D gene is possibly TRBD2 (5 bases). There are 15 residues in the CDR3. V lost 3 bases to trimming and J lost 2 bases, with 12 bases between them. Germline CDR1 reads ENHRY; CDR2 reads SYGVKD. The CDR3 coding sequence is TGTGCCATCAGTGAAGGAAATAGCGACACAGATACGCAGTATTTT. It yields the protein CAISEGNSDTDTQYF.

The V call is TRBV6-1, the J call TRBJ2-5; possibly TRBD2 for D (5 bases). Germline CDR1 reads MNHNS; CDR2 reads SASEGT. This CDR3 comprises 20 residues. Trimming stripped 8 bases from V and 1 base from J, with 32 bases between. The CDR3 loop reads CASRERGWLDSTSAQETQYF. The CDR3 DNA reads TGTGCCAGCCGAGAAAGAGGGTGGCTAGATTCCACCTCGGCCCAAGAGACCCAGTACTTC.

This chain links TRBV3-1 with TRBJ2-5; 11 bases are a match to TRBD2. Losses at the gene ends were 6 bases for V and 3 bases for J; bases not matched to a gene: 12. The CDR3 runs 17 residues. CDR1 is LGHDT and CDR2 is YNNKEL in the germline V gene (reference sequence). CDR3 sequence: CASSPGTSGHLKETQYF. The DNA of the CDR3 is TGTGCCAGCAGTCCCGGGACTAGCGGCCACCTTAAAGAGACCCAGTACTTC.

The V call is TRBV2, the J call TRBJ2-1, with 10 nucleotides matching TRBD2. Unmatched junction bases numbered 7, after V lost 4 bases and J lost 7 bases. The CDR3 is made up of 15 amino acids. CDR1 and CDR2 from the germline V gene are SNHLY and FYNNEI. The CDR3 reads CASSVLAGVENEQFF. In DNA form, the CDR3 reads TGTGCCAGCAGTGTCCTAGCGGGAGTTGAAAATGAGCAGTTCTTC.

A word on this clonotype: Compared with germline, one end of the junction differs, possibly owing to a read error. V is TRBV29-1 and J is TRBJ1-1; D remains unclear. Germline V CDR1 and CDR2: SQVTM, ANQGSEA. The CDR3 has 12 amino acids. Here the CDR3 DNA reads TGCAGCGTTGGGCAACAGAACACTGAAGCTTTTTTT. It codes for CSVGQQNTEAFF.

V is TRBV7-9 and J is TRBJ2-5; 11 nucleotides agree with TRBD2. This CDR3 is built from 15 residues. CDR1 and CDR2 from the germline V gene are SEHNR and FQNEAQ (reference sequence). J was trimmed by 4 bases and V by 8 bases; bases with no gene match: 9. Written as DNA, the CDR3 is TGTGCCAGCGAGAATAGCGGGAGGGCCCGAGAGACCCAGTACTTC. Translated, it gives CASENSGRARETQYF.

The chain carries TRBV20-1 and TRBJ2-7, with TRBD2 as a possible D gene (5 bases). Germline-derived CDR1 and CDR2 are DFQATT and SNEGSKA (reference sequence). V was trimmed by 3 bases and J by 3 bases, leaving 18 bases between them. This CDR3 contains 15 residues. In DNA, the CDR3 is TGCAGTGCTAGGGTATCGCGGGTGTCACTCTACGAGCAGTACTTC. Translated, it gives CSARVSRVSLYEQYF.

The rearrangement links TRBV2 to TRBJ2-7; D possibly corresponds to TRBD2 (5 bases). Germline V gene lookup returns CDR1 SNHLY and CDR2 FYNNEI. This CDR3 is 17 amino acids long. V was clipped by 5 bases and J by 0 bases, with 20 bases between them. The CDR3 coding sequence is TGTGCCAGCAGTCATGTGACGGGGATCTCTCTCTCCTACGAGCAGTACTTC. Its protein is CASSHVTGISLSYEQYF. The full variable domain, in which reference TRBV2 and TRBJ2-7 provide the parts outside the CDR3, is EPEVTQTPSHQVTQMGQEVILRCVPISNHLYFYWYRQILGQKVEFLVSFYNNEISEKSEIFDDQFSVERPDGSNFTLKIRSTKLEDSAMYFCASSHVTGISLSYEQYFGPGTRLTVT.

The chain carries TRBV19 and TRBJ2-1; TRBD1 agrees at 9 bases. CDR1 is LNHDA and CDR2 is SQIVND in the germline V gene (reference sequence). The ends lost 5 bases at V and 5 bases at J; junction bases unmatched: 16. The CDR3 consists of 18 residues. The CDR3: CASSRSSAGTGIHNEQFF. The CDR3 DNA sequence: TGTGCCAGTAGTCGAAGTTCCGCCGGGACAGGGATCCACAATGAGCAGTTCTTC.